The 14 T cell receptor beta chains reported below all come from one sample, sequenced in a study of T cells in Graves' hyperthyroidism and ophthalmopathy (dated by TCRdb to between 2018 and 2021). Library generation was performed with multiplex PCR. TCRdb shows the sequencer as Illumina HiSeq 2000. TCR beta CDR3 regions were amplified from RNA transcripts. The first round of RT-PCR for the TCR CDR3 was performed with the HTBI primer set and the Qiagen OneStep RT-PCR kit. Clones were called with MiXCR by TCRdb after fastp trimmed the public reads at Q25, and only in-frame beta chains were retained. Every CDR3 protein is listed once, alongside the most common genes and DNA of its rows. Within this sample are approximately 410,000 distinct CDR3 sequences, with roughly 13% of them counted one time only. 5% to 6.5% of the sample is in the top ten clones. Sequenced sample: blood. The origin of the receptors is a woman in her late teens or twenties with Graves' hyperthyroidism.

There are many counts of this clonotype. The chain recombines TRBV7-2 with TRBJ2-4; 7 positions match TRBD1. This CDR3 contains 16 residues. Germline V gene sequence: CDR1 SGHTA, CDR2 FQGNSA. V was clipped by 5 bases and J by 2 bases; unmatched bases: 9. For the CDR3, the DNA is TGTGCCAGCAGCCTCAACAGGGGAACGACCAAAAACATTCAGTACTTC. As protein: CASSLNRGTTKNIQYF.

The table lists this clonotype with many counts. This chain connects TRBV6-1 to TRBJ2-7, with TRBD2 matching over 10 bases. V shed 2 bases, J shed 2 bases, and the junction held 6 bases outside the gene matches. The CDR3 totals 16 residues. Germline-derived CDR1 and CDR2 are MNHNS and SASEGT. The CDR3, as DNA: TGTGCCAGCAGTGAAACTCCTAGCGGGGGAGCCTACGAGCAGTACTTC. It is translated as CASSETPSGGAYEQYF.

This clonotype was seen a few times. A single base separates this from a much larger clone, so it may be a read error. V and J are TRBV12-3 or TRBV12-4 and TRBJ2-1; 15 bases fit TRBD2. Germline trimming cut 7 bases from V and 5 bases from J; bases unmatched to any gene: 12. There are 18 residues in the CDR3. The DNA of the CDR3 is TGTGCCAGCACCCTGAGCGGACTAGCGGGAGGGGAACACAATGAGCAGTTCTTC. Encoded protein: CASTLSGLAGGEHNEQFF.

This rearrangement joins TRBV9 to TRBJ2-1, with 9 nucleotides matching TRBD2. The V segment lost 6 bases and the J segment 8 bases; nucleotides outside the gene matches: 9. The CDR3 extends over 14 amino acids. From germline, CDR1 is SGDLS and CDR2 YYNGEE. CDR3: CASNPAGGTDEQFF. The CDR3 coding sequence is TGTGCCAGCAACCCAGCGGGGGGAACGGATGAGCAGTTCTTC.

This rearrangement joins TRBV3-1 to TRBJ1-2; tentative D call: TRBD1 (5 bases). Germline lookup yields CDR1 LGHDT and CDR2 YNNKEL (reference sequence). The CDR3 consists of 16 residues. Between the trimmed V and J ends, which lost 1 base and 4 bases, there was a span of 16 bases. CDR3 in DNA: TGTGCCAGCAGCCAAGCTTGGAGGGACCTTAGCTATGGCTACACCTTC. This translates into CASSQAWRDLSYGYTF.

The chain uses TRBV7-8 and TRBJ2-7; either TRBD1 or TRBD2 may supply D (5 bases each). V shed 5 bases and J shed 8 bases, with 16 bases lying between them. This CDR3 contains 13 residues. Germline CDR1 SGHVS, CDR2 FQNEAQ. The CDR3: CASSQPGGIKQYF. CDR3 nucleotides: TGTGCCAGCAGCCAACCTGGGGGAATCAAGCAGTACTTC. Looking up the rest from reference TRBV7-8 and TRBJ2-7 gives the full variable domain: GAGVSQSPRYKVAKRGQDVALRCDPISGHVSLFWYQQALGQGPEFLTYFQNEAQLDKSGLPSDRFFAERPEGSVSTLKIQRTQQEDSAVYLCASSQPGGIKQYFGPGTRLTVT.

This clonotype came up many times. J is TRBJ2-7 and V is TRBV15; no definite D call. V gave up 1 base and J gave up 7 bases, with 8 bases separating them. The CDR3 consists of 12 residues. Germline-derived CDR1 and CDR2 are LNHNV and YYDKDF (reference sequence). DNA of the CDR3: TGTGCCACCAGCAGAGGTTTAAGGGAGCAGTACTTC. Amino acid sequence: CATSRGLREQYF.

This clonotype was seen at least ten times. The chain couples TRBV30 to TRBJ2-2; 11 bases fit TRBD2. There are 14 residues in the CDR3. Germline V gene lookup returns CDR1 GTSNPN and CDR2 SVGIG (reference sequence). V trimming: 3 bases; J trimming: 9 bases; junction bases outside the gene matches: 6. The CDR3 protein is CAWRLAGGPRELFF. In DNA form, the CDR3 reads TGTGCCTGGAGATTAGCGGGAGGGCCCAGGGAGCTGTTTTTT.

This clonotype was seen at least ten times. This chain uses TRBV4-1 with TRBJ1-1; D possibly corresponds to TRBD1 (5 bases). The CDR3 is 14 amino acids. Germline V gene sequence: CDR1 MGHRA, CDR2 YSYEKL. Trimming removed 0 bases from V and 4 bases from J, with 9 bases in between. In DNA form, the CDR3 reads TGCGCCAGCAGCCAAGAGGGGGGGACCACTGAAGCTTTCTTT. This gives the protein CASSQEGGTTEAFF.

This clonotype was seen at least ten times. The V gene is TRBV6-1, the J gene TRBJ2-5, with D possibly being TRBD1 or TRBD2 (5 bases each). Germline CDR1 reads MNHNS; CDR2 reads SASEGT. V was pared by 6 bases and J by 2 bases, with 13 bases between. The CDR3 spans 14 residues. The CDR3 region has the DNA TGTGCCAGCAGGAAGGGGAGACTTCAAGAGACCCAGTACTTC. Protein product: CASRKGRLQETQYF.

The chain uses TRBV28 and TRBJ1-3; D call uncertain. CDR1 is MDHEN and CDR2 is SYDVKM in the germline V gene. The CDR3 contains 14 residues. The germline V and J ends were trimmed by 5 bases and 0 bases, with 8 bases remaining between them. DNA for the CDR3: TGTGCCAGCAGTATCTCTGTCTCTGGAAACACCATATATTTT. Encoded protein: CASSISVSGNTIYF.

At least ten counts were recorded for this clonotype. CDR3 loop: CASSPPQGPEAFF. Written as DNA, the CDR3 is TGTGCCAGCTCACCACCACAGGGACCTGAAGCTTTCTTT. The rearrangement links TRBV18 to TRBJ1-1; D may be TRBD1 (6 bases). Trimming took off 0 bases at V and 6 bases at J, with 8 bases between the two ends. The CDR3 loop spans 13 amino acids. Germline-derived CDR1 and CDR2 are KGHSH and LQKENI.

This clonotype has at least ten counts. The rearrangement links TRBV5-1 to TRBJ1-1, with 7 bases matching TRBD1. The junction had 10 bases not matched to a gene; V was cut back by 0 bases and J by 8 bases. This CDR3 comprises 15 residues. CDR1 and CDR2 (germline): SGHRS, YFSETQ. CDR3 region: CASSLEAGGKVEAFF. CDR3 coding DNA: TGCGCCAGCAGCTTGGAAGCAGGGGGAAAGGTAGAAGCTTTCTTT.

This clonotype was recorded many times. The chain combines TRBV5-1 with TRBJ2-3, with a possible D match to TRBD1 (5 bases). In germline, CDR1 is SGHRS, CDR2 YFSETQ. The CDR3 loop spans 14 amino acids. V dropped 5 bases and J dropped 0 bases, with 10 bases sitting between them. CDR3 in amino acids: CASRQEPSTDTQYF. In DNA, the CDR3 is TGCGCCAGCAGACAGGAACCTAGCACAGATACGCAGTATTTT.